Listed here is a single T cell receptor (beta chain). This clonotype appeared many times. The clone's antigen remains unknown. Per-base qualities were not stored, and no clone one base away is much larger. The data derive from a study of T-cell reconstitution after alpha-beta-depleted transplantation in children (TCRdb year 2016). With respect to the entire study: Using TCR repertoire profiling, the study quantitatively followed how T-cell immune reconstitution unfolded in children after TCRalphabeta/CD19-depleted allogeneic hematopoietic cell transplantation.

From a lookup of the germline V gene, CDR1 and CDR2 are SGHRS and YFSETQ. Spanning cysteine to phenylalanine, the CDR3 consists of 14 amino acids. CDR3 DNA is the only sequence kept; it has 42 bases, read in frame from the first base. The junction carries 9 bases between V and J, which are trimmed by 1 base and 1 base respectively. The library relied on PCR. Instrument on record: Illumina HiSeq 2500. Molecular barcoding was employed in the preparation of TCR libraries, with unique molecular identifiers being used to normalize TCRbeta repertoire quantification. The public sequencing data were trimmed at Q25 with fastp and processed into clonotypes with MiXCR by TCRdb, which kept only in-frame beta chains. Duplicate CDR3 protein sequences are folded into a single record with the most common DNA and genes. This sample holds hundreds of thousands of distinct CDR3 sequences; 9.9% were observed only once. The ten top clones hold roughly 9.1% of the sample.

The input for sequencing was PBMCs from the stem cell graft donor, taken from the stem cell graft. This receptor was taken from a human donor who donated a stem cell graft to a child with SCID. This sequence uses TRBV5-1 and TRBJ2-7; the D gene cannot be named for sure. The nucleotide sequence is TGCGCCAGCAGCTTGTTCCCAGAGTCCTACGAGCAGTACTTC. It translates to CASSLFPESYEQYF.